This T cell receptor beta chain was profiled in a study of blood T cells in healthy people across ages. Study outcomes and limitations: Age advanced and TCR beta diversity per million T cells fell, roughly linearly. Diversity was estimated from one million T cells, and these estimates were considered underestimates. The CMV status of each donor remained undetermined, and this could have confounded shifts in expanded clonotypes.

Trimming at V came to 3 bases and at J to 7 bases, leaving 9 bases not matched to a gene. CDR1 and CDR2 from the germline V gene are SGHTA and FQGNSA. This CDR3 region has 15 residues. The study recruited healthy Caucasian donors from Russia who were aged roughly 6 to 95. This clonotype came up many times. The target antigen is unknown. Through a sample-barcoded 5' primer and a J-beta primer mix, a second PCR was run for 7 to 11 cycles. TCRdb redid the calling of the 5' RACE reads with MiXCR, one entry per CDR3 protein. This sample has around 1,500,000 distinct CDR3 sequences, with 28% found just once.

The sequencing sample was made of blood. This chain links TRBV7-2 with TRBJ2-1; 7 nucleotides line up with TRBD2. The receptor was isolated from a woman younger than 45 in good health. The CDR3 DNA reads TGTGCCAGCAGCTTGGAGCGGGGCCATGGGAATGAGCAGTTCTTC. This gives the protein CASSLERGHGNEQFF.